A single sample gave rise to the 5 T cell receptor beta chains below, sequenced in a study of human T cells and chemical hapten exposure. This sample's time point: patch test 1, 2 weeks after DPC sensitization. Noted treatment: therapeutic diphenylcyclopropenone sensitization with weekly scalp DPC. TCRdb re-analysed the RACE reads in MiXCR, keeping a single row per CDR3 protein. This sample yields roughly 360,000 distinct CDR3 sequences, of which roughly 5% are seen a single time; approximately 2.3% belongs to the top ten. The sample consisted of whole blood, taken in connection with sensitization to the hapten diphenylcyclopropenone (DPC). The receptors stem from a woman aged 45-65 years with alopecia areata. Some clones in this sample may be carry-over from other donors' samples.

A note on this clonotype: Given a much more abundant clone one base away, this may be a read error. J is TRBJ1-1 and V is TRBV28; no reliable D call. Germline CDR1 is MDHEN and CDR2 is SYDVKM. V shed 8 bases and J shed 3 bases, with 13 bases lying between them. CDR3 length equals 13 residues. The CDR3 nucleotides are TGTGCCAGCCTGGTTGAGACGGACACTGAAGCTTTCTTT. Translating gives CASLVETDTEAFF.

This clonotype was recorded at least ten times. The chain is built from TRBV13 and TRBJ1-3; D not certain. The CDR3 consists of 17 residues. The germline CDR1 and CDR2 sequences are PRHDT and FYEKMQ (reference sequence). V gave up 2 bases and J gave up 0 bases, with 14 bases separating them. CDR3 nucleotide sequence: TGTGCCAGCAGCTTATTGTTAGGCCAAAGCTCTGGAAACACCATATATTTT. Translated: CASSLLLGQSSGNTIYF.

This clonotype was found many times. The CDR3, as DNA: TGTGCCAGCAGTTCCCCCATCGATGGGGAAGATACGCAGTATTTT. Amino acids: CASSSPIDGEDTQYF. The rearrangement uses TRBV27 and TRBJ2-3; unclear D gene. The CDR3 consists of 15 residues. CDR1 MNHEY and CDR2 SMNVEV come from the germline V gene (reference sequence). V lost 4 bases and J 5 bases, leaving 16 bases between the germline ends.

Remarks on this clonotype: A much bigger clone sits one base away, suggesting this may be a read error. CDR3 bases: TGTGCCTGCATGGTGCAGGGGCTGAGCACTGAAGCTTTCTTT. It codes for CACMVQGLSTEAFF. The rearrangement uses TRBV11-2 and TRBJ1-1; D might be TRBD1 (6 bases). The CDR3 is made up of 14 amino acids. The ends were cut back, 11 bases at V and 4 bases at J, with 20 bases in the middle. Germline V gene data show CDR1 as SGHAT and CDR2 as FQNNGV.

The genes are TRBV6-5 and TRBJ2-1, with TRBD1 identical over 8 bases. CDR1 is MNHEY, CDR2 SVGAGI, per germline. Unmatched junction bases numbered 6, after V lost 6 bases and J lost 2 bases. The CDR3 runs 15 residues. Here the CDR3 DNA reads TGTGCCAGCAGGGGAGGACAGGGTGCCTACAATGAGCAGTTCTTC. Translating gives CASRGGQGAYNEQFF.